This T cell receptor (beta chain) was retrieved from a study of T cells in Graves' hyperthyroidism and ophthalmopathy. Researchers took RNA transcripts and amplified the TCR beta CDR3 regions from them. A set of HTBI primers served as the primers for a first-round RT-PCR of the TCR CDR3. In TCRdb, the multiplex PCR reads were re-called with MiXCR into one record per CDR3 protein. The sample lists more than 100,000 distinct CDR3 sequences, about half occurring once. The authors obtained PBMCs from 9 to 10 ml of fresh peripheral blood. In this sample, this clonotype turned up many times. The source material was blood. The receptor's source is a man aged 35-49 years with Graves' hyperthyroidism.

The CDR3 DNA sequence: TGTGCCAGCAGTGATGACACCTTAGCCAAAAACATTCAGTACTTC. Its translation: CASSDDTLAKNIQYF. The V gene is TRBV2, the J gene TRBJ2-4; no reliable D call. CDR3 length: 15 amino acids. Deletions cut 3 bases from V and 0 bases from J, with 9 bases between. Germline V CDR1 and CDR2: SNHLY, FYNNEI.